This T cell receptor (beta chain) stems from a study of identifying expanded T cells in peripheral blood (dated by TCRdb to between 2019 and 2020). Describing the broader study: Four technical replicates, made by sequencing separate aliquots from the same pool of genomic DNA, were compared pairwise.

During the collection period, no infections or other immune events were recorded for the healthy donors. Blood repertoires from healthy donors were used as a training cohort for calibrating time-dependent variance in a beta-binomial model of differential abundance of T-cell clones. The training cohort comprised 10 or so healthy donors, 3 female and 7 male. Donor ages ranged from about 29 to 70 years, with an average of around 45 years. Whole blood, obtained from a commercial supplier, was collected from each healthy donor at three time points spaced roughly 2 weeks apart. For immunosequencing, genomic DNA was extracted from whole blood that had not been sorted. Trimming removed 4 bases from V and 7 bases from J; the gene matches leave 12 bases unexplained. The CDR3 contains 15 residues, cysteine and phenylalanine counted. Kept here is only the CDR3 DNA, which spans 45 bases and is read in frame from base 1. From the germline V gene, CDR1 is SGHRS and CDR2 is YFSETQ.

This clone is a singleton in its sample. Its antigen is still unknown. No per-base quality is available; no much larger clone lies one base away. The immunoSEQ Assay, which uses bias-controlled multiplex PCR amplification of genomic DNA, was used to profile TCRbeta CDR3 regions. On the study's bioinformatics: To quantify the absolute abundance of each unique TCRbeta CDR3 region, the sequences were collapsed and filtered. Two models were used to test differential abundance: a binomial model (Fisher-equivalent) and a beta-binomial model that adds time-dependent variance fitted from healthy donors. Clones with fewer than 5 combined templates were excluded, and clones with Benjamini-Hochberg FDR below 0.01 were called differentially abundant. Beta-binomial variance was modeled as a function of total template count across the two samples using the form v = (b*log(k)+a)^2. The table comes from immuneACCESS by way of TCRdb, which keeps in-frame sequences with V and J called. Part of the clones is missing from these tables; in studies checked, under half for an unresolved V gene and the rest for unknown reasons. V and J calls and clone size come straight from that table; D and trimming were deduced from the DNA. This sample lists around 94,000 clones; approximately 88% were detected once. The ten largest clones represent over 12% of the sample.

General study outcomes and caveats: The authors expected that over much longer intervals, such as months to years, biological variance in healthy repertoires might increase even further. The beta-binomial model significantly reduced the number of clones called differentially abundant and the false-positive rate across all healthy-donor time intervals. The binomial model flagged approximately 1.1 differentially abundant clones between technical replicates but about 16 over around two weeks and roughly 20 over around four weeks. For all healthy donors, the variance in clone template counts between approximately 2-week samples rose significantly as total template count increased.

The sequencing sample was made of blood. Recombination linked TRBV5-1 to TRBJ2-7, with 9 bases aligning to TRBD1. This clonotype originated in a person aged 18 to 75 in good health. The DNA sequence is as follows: TGCGCCAGCAGCCCATTACCCGGGACAGGGCGGGAGCAGTACTTC. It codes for CASSPLPGTGREQYF.